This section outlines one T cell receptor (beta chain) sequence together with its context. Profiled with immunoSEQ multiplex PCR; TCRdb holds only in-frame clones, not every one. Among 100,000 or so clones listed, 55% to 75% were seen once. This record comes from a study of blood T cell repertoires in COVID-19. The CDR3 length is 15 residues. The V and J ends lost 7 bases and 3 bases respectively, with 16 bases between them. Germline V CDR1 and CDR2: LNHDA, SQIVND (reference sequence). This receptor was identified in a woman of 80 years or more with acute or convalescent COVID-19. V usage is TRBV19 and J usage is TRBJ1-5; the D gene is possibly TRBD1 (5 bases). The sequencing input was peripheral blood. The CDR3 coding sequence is TGTGCCAGTACCTATGGAAACAGGCTCAATCAGCCCCAGCATTTT. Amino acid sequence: CASTYGNRLNQPQHF.